This TCR beta chain was obtained from a study of shared clonotypes between healthy human individuals. The germline V and J ends were trimmed by 5 bases and 2 bases, with 12 bases remaining between them. The CDR3 contains 14 residues. Germline-derived CDR1 and CDR2 are SGHRS and YFSETQ. Every subset had its genomic DNA shared out evenly among several immunoSEQ plates. This table comes from immunoSEQ multiplex PCR, and its TCRdb copy is limited to in-frame clones, with some not included. Here the sample spans nearly 500,000 clones, roughly four fifths being singletons. The gene calls are TRBV5-1 and TRBJ2-3; D unclear. Sequencing input: PBMCs. The receptor comes from a woman aged 40 to 49 in good health. Some clones in this sample may be carry-over from other donors' samples. CDR3 sequence (DNA): TGCGCCAGCAGTTTTAGCAGACTCACAGATACGCAGTATTTT. Its protein is CASSFSRLTDTQYF.